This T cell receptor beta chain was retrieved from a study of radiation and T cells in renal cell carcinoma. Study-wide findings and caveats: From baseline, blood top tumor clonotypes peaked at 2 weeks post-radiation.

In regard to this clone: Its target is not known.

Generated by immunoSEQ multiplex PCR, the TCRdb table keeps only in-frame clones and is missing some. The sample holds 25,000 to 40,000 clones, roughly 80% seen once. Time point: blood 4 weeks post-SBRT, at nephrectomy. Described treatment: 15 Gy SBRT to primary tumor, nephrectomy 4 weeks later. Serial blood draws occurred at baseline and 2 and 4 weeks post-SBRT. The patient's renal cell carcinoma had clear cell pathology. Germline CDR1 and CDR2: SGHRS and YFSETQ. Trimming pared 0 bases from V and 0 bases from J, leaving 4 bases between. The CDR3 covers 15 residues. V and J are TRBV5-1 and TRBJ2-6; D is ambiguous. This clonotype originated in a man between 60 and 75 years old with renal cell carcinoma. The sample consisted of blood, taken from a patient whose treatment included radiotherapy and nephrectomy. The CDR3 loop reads CASSLGSSGANVLTF. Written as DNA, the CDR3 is TGCGCCAGCAGCTTGGGCAGCTCTGGGGCCAACGTCCTGACTTTC.